The present entry profiles one TCR beta chain with its context. Assay: immunoSEQ multiplex PCR; the TCRdb copy retains only in-frame clones and omits some. Among about 140,000 clones, approximately 91% were seen once, and the ten largest hold approximately 9.4%. The data originate from a study of control samples from healthy donors and cancer patients. The CDR3 loop spans 16 amino acids. From germline, CDR1 is PRHDT and CDR2 FYEKMQ (reference sequence). Trimming took 1 base from V and 2 from J; bases not matched to a gene: 6. The chain recombines TRBV13 with TRBJ2-7, with TRBD2 matching over 9 bases. This receptor was identified in a woman under 40 in good health. Specimen: blood. The CDR3 sequence is CASSLAVSGGPYEQYF. DNA for the CDR3: TGTGCCAGCAGCTTAGCCGTTAGCGGGGGACCCTACGAGCAGTACTTC.